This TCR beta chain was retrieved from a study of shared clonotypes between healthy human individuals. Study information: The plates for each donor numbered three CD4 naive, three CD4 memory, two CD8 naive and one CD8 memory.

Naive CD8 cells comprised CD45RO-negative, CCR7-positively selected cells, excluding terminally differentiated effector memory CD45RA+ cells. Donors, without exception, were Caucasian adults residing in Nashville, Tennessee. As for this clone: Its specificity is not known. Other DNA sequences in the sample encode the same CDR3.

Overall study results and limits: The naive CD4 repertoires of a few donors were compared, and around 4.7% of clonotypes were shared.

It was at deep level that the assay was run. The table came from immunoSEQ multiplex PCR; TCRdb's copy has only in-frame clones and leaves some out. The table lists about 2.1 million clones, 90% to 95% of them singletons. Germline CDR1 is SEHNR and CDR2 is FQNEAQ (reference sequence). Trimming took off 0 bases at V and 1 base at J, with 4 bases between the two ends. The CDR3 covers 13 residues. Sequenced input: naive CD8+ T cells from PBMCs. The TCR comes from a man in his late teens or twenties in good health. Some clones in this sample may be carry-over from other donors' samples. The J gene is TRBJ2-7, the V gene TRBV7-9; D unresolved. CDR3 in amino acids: CASSLAVSYEQYF. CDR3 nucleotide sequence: TGTGCCAGCAGCTTAGCCGTTTCCTACGAGCAGTACTTC.